The sequence of this T cell receptor beta chain was determined in a study of PD-1 blockade in mismatch repair-deficient tumors. Clones were read by immunoSEQ multiplex PCR, and TCRdb kept only the in-frame ones, dropping some. The data show about 68,000 clones, approximately 78% seen once. J lost 4 bases, V lost 5 bases, and 12 bases had no gene match. The length of the CDR3 is 17 residues. The germline CDR1 and CDR2 sequences are SGHAT and FQDESV (reference sequence). The specimen was peripheral blood, collected 2 weeks after starting pembrolizumab. J is TRBJ2-3 and V is TRBV11-1; TRBD2 aligns across 10 bases. The receptor comes from an adult with mismatch repair-deficient cancer. This chain's CDR3 is CASSLRVLAGVADTQYF. The DNA of the CDR3 is TGTGCCAGCAGCCTGAGGGTCCTAGCGGGAGTCGCAGATACGCAGTATTTT. The variable domain in full, with the rest retrieved from reference TRBV11-1 and TRBJ2-3, is EAEVAQSPRYKITEKSQAVAFWCDPISGHATLYWYRQILGQGPELLVQFQDESVVDDSQLPKDRFSAERLKGVDSTLKIQPAELGDSAMYLCASSLRVLAGVADTQYFGPGTRLTVL.